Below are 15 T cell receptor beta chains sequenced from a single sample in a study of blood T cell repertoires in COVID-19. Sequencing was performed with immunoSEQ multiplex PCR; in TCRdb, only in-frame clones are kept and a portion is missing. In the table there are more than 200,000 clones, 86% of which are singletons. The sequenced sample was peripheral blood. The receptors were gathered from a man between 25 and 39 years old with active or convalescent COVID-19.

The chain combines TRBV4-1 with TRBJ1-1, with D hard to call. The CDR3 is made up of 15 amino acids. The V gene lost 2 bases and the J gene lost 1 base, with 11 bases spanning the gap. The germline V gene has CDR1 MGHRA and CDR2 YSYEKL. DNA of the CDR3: TGCGCCAGCAGCCAACCACACCCTGGGAACACTGAAGCTTTCTTT. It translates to CASSQPHPGNTEAFF.

This chain's CDR3 is CASSTGGTGNTIYF. The CDR3 bases are TGTGCCAGCAGCACAGGGGGCACTGGAAACACCATATATTTT. The rearrangement joins TRBV7-2 to TRBJ1-3, with TRBD1 identical over 9 bases. With V trimmed by 5 bases and J by 2 bases, 1 base remained unmatched. Germline V gives CDR1 SGHTA, CDR2 FQGNSA. The CDR3 is 14 amino acids.

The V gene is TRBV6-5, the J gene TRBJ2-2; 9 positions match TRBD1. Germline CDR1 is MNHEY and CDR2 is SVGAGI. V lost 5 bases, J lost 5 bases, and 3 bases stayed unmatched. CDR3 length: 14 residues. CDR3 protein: CASSTGGRTGELFF. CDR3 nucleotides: TGTGCCAGCAGTACAGGGGGCAGGACCGGGGAGCTGTTTTTT.

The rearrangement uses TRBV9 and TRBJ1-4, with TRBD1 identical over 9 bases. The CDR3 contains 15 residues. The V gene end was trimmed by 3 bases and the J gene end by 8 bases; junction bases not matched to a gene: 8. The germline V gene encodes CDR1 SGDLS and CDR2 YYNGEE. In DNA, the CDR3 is TGTGCCAGCAGCGGCTCCGGGACAGGGAACGAAAAACTGTTTTTT. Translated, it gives CASSGSGTGNEKLFF.

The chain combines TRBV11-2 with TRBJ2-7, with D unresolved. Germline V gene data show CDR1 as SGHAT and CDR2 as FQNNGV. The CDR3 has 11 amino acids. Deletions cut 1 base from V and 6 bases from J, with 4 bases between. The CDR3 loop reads CASSLGLEQYF. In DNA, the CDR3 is TGTGCCAGCAGCTTAGGACTCGAGCAGTACTTC.

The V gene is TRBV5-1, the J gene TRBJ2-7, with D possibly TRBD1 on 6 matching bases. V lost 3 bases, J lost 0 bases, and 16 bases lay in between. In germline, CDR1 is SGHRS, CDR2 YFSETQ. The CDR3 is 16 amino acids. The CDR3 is CASSSSGDPSSYEQYF. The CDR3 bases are TGCGCCAGCAGCTCTTCAGGGGATCCTTCCTCCTACGAGCAGTACTTC.

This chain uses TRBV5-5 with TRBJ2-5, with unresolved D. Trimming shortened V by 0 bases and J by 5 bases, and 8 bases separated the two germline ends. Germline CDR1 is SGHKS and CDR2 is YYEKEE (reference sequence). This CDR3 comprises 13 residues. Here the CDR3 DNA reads TGTGCCAGCAGCTTGGCAGATACGGAGACCCAGTACTTC. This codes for CASSLADTETQYF.

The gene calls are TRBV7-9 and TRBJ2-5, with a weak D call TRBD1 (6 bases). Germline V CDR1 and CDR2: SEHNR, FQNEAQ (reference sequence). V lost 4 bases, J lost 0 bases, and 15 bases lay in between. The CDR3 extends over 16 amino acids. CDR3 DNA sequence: TGTGCCAGCAGCTACGGACAGCTTTTGTACCAAGAGACCCAGTACTTC. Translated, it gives CASSYGQLLYQETQYF.

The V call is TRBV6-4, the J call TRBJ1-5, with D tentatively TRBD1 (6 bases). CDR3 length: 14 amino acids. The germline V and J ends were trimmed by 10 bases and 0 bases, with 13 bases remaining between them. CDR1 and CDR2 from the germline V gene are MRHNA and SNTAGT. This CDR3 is CATLGTNSNQPQHF. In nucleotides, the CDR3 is TGTGCCACCCTGGGGACAAATAGCAATCAGCCCCAGCATTTT.

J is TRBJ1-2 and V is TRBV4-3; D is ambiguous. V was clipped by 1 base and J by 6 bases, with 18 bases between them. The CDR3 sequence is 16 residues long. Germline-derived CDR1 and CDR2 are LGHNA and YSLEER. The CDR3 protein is CASSQVYGSPRHGYTF. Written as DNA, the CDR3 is TGCGCCAGCAGCCAAGTCTACGGTTCCCCCCGTCATGGCTACACCTTC.

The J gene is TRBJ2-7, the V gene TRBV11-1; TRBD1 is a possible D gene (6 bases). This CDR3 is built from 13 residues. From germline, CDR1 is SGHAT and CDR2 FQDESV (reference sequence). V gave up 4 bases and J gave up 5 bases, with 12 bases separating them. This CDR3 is CASSSDRINEQYF. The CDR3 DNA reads TGTGCCAGCAGCTCGGACAGAATCAACGAGCAGTACTTC.

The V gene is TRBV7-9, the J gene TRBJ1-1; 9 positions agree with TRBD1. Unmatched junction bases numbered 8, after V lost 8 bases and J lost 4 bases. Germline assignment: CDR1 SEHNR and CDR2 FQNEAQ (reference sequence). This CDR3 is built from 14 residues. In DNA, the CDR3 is TGTGCCAGCCGAAGACAGGGGGGCGGCACTGAAGCTTTCTTT. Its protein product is CASRRQGGGTEAFF.

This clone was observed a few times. As DNA, the CDR3 is TGCGCCAGCAGCCCGGACAGGGAACGGCATGGCTACACCTTC. This gives the protein CASSPDRERHGYTF. This chain links TRBV4-1 with TRBJ1-2, with 8 bases matching TRBD1. Unmatched junction bases numbered 7, after V lost 4 bases and J lost 6 bases. CDR3 size: 14 residues. Germline V gene lookup returns CDR1 MGHRA and CDR2 YSYEKL.

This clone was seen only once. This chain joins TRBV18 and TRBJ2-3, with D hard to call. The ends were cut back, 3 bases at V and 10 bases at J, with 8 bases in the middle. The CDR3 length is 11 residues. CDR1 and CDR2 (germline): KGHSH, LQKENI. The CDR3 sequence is CASSPGLAQYF. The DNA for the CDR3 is TGTGCCAGCTCACCGGGCCTGGCGCAGTATTTT.

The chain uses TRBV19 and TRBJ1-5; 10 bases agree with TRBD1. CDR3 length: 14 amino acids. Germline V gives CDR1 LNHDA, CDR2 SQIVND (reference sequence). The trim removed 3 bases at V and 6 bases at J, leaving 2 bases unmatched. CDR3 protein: CASSIWDRGQPQHF. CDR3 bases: TGTGCCAGTAGTATCTGGGACAGGGGTCAGCCCCAGCATTTT.